This is a list of T cell receptor beta chains from one sample in a study of CD8+ T cells in alopecia areata. The repertoire was sequenced with immunoSEQ multiplex PCR; TCRdb's copy has only in-frame clones and lacks some. The sample gives roughly 180,000 clones, approximately 51% of which show up once; roughly a tenth is in the top ten. The specimen comprised CD8+ T cells sorted from blood, sampled at roughly week 53, from a patient treated with tofacitinib. Every receptor here comes from a human donor with alopecia areata. The conserved cysteine and the conserved F or W are not part of the CDR3 here.

>TRBJ1-2|TRBV27
ASSLQAGSIDYGYT
>TRBJ1-5|TRBV6-6
ASSYQSNQPQH
>TRBJ2-1|TRBV5-6
ASSWFLAGGHNEQF
>TRBJ2-2|TRBV25-1
ASSALGQSSTGELF
>TRBJ2-1|TRBV4-1
ASSQRSLHEQF
>TRBJ2-7|TRBV9
ASSAFPGQGYEQY
>TRBJ1-6|TRBV6-5
ASRSGTIGSPLH
>TRBJ1-1|TRBV5-6
ASWQGSTEAF
>TRBJ1-1|TRBV11-1
ASSSDTEAF
>TRBJ2-7|TRBV15
ATSEGGYEQY
>TRBJ2-2|TRBV5-4
ASSPAWLAANTGELF
>TRBJ1-2|TRBV6-5
ASSYRANYGYT
>TRBJ2-4|TRBV12-5
ASGGSKLTKNIQY
>TRBJ1-1|TRBV5-6
ASSPQPGLSTEAF
>TRBJ1-2|TRBV5-4
ASTMTDYGYT
>TRBJ2-7|TRBV4-1
ASSQLTGGPYEQY
>TRBJ2-1|TRBV5-1
ASSVWTEYNEQF
>TRBJ2-1|TRBV19
ASSIVLDNEQF
>TRBJ2-4|TRBV2
ASSEAILRVTGGIQY
>TRBJ2-1|TRBV5-6
ASSPGYDEQF
>TRBJ2-6|TRBV27
ASSSRVRGAPSGANVLT
>TRBJ1-1|TRBV5-1
ASSLAGKQAF
>TRBJ2-1|TRBV29-1
SVVLNGQGYNEQF
>TRBJ2-7|TRBV30
AWTPGPSRGPTYEQY
>TRBJ2-3|TRBV6-5
ASSLGGDTQY
>TRBJ2-3|TRBV11-2
ASSFSTVQTDTQY
>TRBJ1-6|TRBV5-1
ASSSNRAHGEALH
>TRBJ1-2|TRBV29-1
SVEEAGLSNYGYT
>TRBJ1-1|TRBV27
ASLAGTAGRGTEAF
>TRBJ2-7|TRBV6-5
ASSNRQGYEQY
>TRBJ2-3|TRBV4-1
ASSQLAGGTDTQY
>TRBJ1-6|TRBV13
ASSNAGRDYSYNSPLH
>TRBJ1-2|TRBV10-3
AISGDKQYGYT
>TRBJ2-5|TRBV5-6
ASSLTEETQY
>-|TRBV4-1
ASSQTQGTYEQY
>TRBJ2-5|TRBV6-5
ASSQTGGGETQY
>TRBJ2-1|TRBV10-3
ALSGPGTNEQF
>TRBJ2-3|TRBV9
ASSVRTGGTDTQY
>TRBJ2-2|TRBV10-3
AISELGHTGELF
>TRBJ1-6|TRBV18
ASSPEDRLRSPLH
>TRBJ2-2|TRBV11-2
ASSLVGRITGELF
>TRBJ1-2|TRBV7-9
ASSSLGPYGYT
>TRBJ2-1|TRBV13
ASSLGGRREQF
>TRBJ1-2|TRBV6-5
ASSYSTVGPGYGYT
>TRBJ2-5|TRBV25-1
ASSGGIQETQY
>TRBJ1-2|TRBV30
AWSDPPGDYGYT
>TRBJ2-6|TRBV5-6
ASTTSGSGANVLT
>TRBJ2-7|TRBV15
ATSVYRDSYEQY
>TRBJ2-7|TRBV4-1
ASSQDSLRQGAYEQY
>TRBJ1-6|TRBV25-1
ASSDGGEVSPLH
>TRBJ2-1|TRBV25-1
ASSAGEQF